This T cell receptor beta chain originates from a study of OX40 agonist ivuxolimab in advanced cancers. CDR1 is SGHRS, CDR2 YFSETQ, per germline. There are 15 residues in the CDR3. Trimming left V 4 bases short and J 1 base short, with 14 bases between. Assay: immunoSEQ multiplex PCR; the TCRdb copy retains only in-frame clones and omits some. The data show roughly 99,000 clones, 80% to 95% seen once. Patients were ruled out by autoimmune disease history or systemic immunosuppression. The specimen comprised CD4+ or CD8+ T cells sorted from blood, sampled in a trial of the OX40 agonist ivuxolimab. This chain connects TRBV5-1 to TRBJ1-1; possible D gene TRBD1, 5 bases. The sequence was collected from an adult with an advanced solid tumor such as melanoma, head and neck, liver or kidney cancer. This CDR3 is CASSPYPGENTEAFF. The CDR3 DNA reads TGCGCCAGCAGCCCATACCCGGGGGAGAACACTGAAGCTTTCTTT.